Below, 24 T cell receptor beta chains from the same sample are listed, as sequenced in a study of cytomegalovirus exposure and HLA in healthy donors. PCR used 60 Vbeta primers and 13 Jbeta primers. The protocol was immunoSEQ multiplex PCR, while the TCRdb copy is restricted to in-frame clones and leaves out a portion. Here the sample spans 100,000 to 150,000 clones, less than 80% being singletons. The source material was PBMCs. Every receptor here comes from a woman aged 50 to 60 in good health and CMV-seropositive.

J is TRBJ2-7 and V is TRBV16; TRBD1 matches at 8 bases. Trimming at V came to 1 base and at J to 3 bases, leaving 5 bases not matched to a gene. The V gene's germline CDR1 is KGHSY and CDR2 FQNENV. This CDR3 is built from 15 residues. DNA for the CDR3: TGTGCCAGCAGCCAATTAAACAGGGGGGACTACGAGCAGTACTTC. It translates to CASSQLNRGDYEQYF.

The chain uses TRBV19 and TRBJ1-5; the D is unclear. In germline, CDR1 is LNHDA, CDR2 SQIVND (reference sequence). Trimming stripped 6 bases from V and 4 bases from J, with 10 bases between. The CDR3 covers 13 residues. DNA for the CDR3: TGTGCCAGTAGGAGGGCGTCGAATCAGCCCCAGCATTTT. This gives the protein CASRRASNQPQHF.

The V call is TRBV7-2, the J call TRBJ1-2; TRBD1 is a possible D gene (6 bases). V lost 5 bases and J 2 bases, leaving 15 bases between the germline ends. Germline values: CDR1 SGHTA, CDR2 FQGNSA. This CDR3 is built from 15 residues. CDR3 in DNA: TGTGCCAGCAGCCCAAGGGGGGGTGACAACTATGGCTACACCTTC. Translation: CASSPRGGDNYGYTF.

This sequence joins TRBV14 and TRBJ2-1, with D unclear. This CDR3 spans 13 amino acids. V was trimmed by 1 base and J by 4 bases, leaving 5 bases between them. Germline CDR1 reads SGHDN; CDR2 reads FVKESK. The CDR3 nucleotides read TGTGCCAGCAGCCAAGGAGTGTACAATGAGCAGTTCTTC. This codes for CASSQGVYNEQFF. Based on the CDR3 plus reference TRBV14 and TRBJ2-1, the full variable domain is EAGVTQFPSHSVIEKGQTVTLRCDPISGHDNLYWYRRVMGKEIKFLLHFVKESKQDESGMPNNRFLAERTGGTYSTLKVQPAELEDSGVYFCASSQGVYNEQFFGPGTRLTVL.

The J gene is TRBJ1-5, the V gene TRBV7-2; D may be TRBD1 (6 bases). CDR1 is SGHTA, CDR2 FQGNSA, per germline. The CDR3 loop spans 13 amino acids. Trimming stripped 1 base from V and 7 bases from J, with 8 bases between. The DNA for the CDR3 is TGTGCCAGCAGCTTAGAGGGGGAACAGCCCCAGCATTTT. It specifies CASSLEGEQPQHF.

The gene calls are TRBV15 and TRBJ1-6, with 8 bases aligning to TRBD1. Germline CDR1 and CDR2: LNHNV and YYDKDF (reference sequence). CDR3 length equals 15 residues. The J segment lost 4 bases and the V segment lost 4 bases, leaving 3 bases of the junction unmatched. Here the CDR3 reads CATSTGGVYNSPLHF. CDR3 coding DNA: TGTGCCACCAGCACAGGGGGCGTTTATAATTCACCCCTCCACTTT.

This clone has more than one count but fewer than ten. This chain uses TRBV5-6 with TRBJ2-1, with TRBD2 as a possible D gene (6 bases). This CDR3 comprises 15 residues. Trimming left V 0 bases short and J 5 bases short, with 12 bases between. Germline CDR1 SGHDT, CDR2 YYEEEE. The CDR3 reads CASSLVYGRDNEQFF. CDR3 in DNA: TGTGCCAGCAGCTTGGTCTACGGGAGAGACAATGAGCAGTTCTTC. Complete variable domain (other parts from reference TRBV5-6 and TRBJ2-1): DAGVTQSPTHLIKTRGQQVTLRCSPKSGHDTVSWYQQALGQGPQFIFQYYEEEERQRGNFPDRFSGHQFPNYSSELNVNALLLGDSALYLCASSLVYGRDNEQFFGPGTRLTVL.

The CDR3 DNA sequence: TGTGCCAGCAGCGTGGACTCAGGGGGAAGTGGCACAGATACGCAGTATTTT. It codes for CASSVDSGGSGTDTQYF. The chain is built from TRBV9 and TRBJ2-3, with 7 bases identical to TRBD1. V lost 2 bases to trimming and J lost 1 base; unmatched junction nucleotides: 10. The CDR3 runs 17 residues. Germline CDR1 and CDR2: SGDLS and YYNGEE.

The V call is TRBV9, the J call TRBJ2-5, with 7 bases aligning to TRBD2. In germline, CDR1 is SGDLS, CDR2 YYNGEE. V dropped 4 bases and J dropped 2; count of bases not matched to a gene: 17. CDR3 length equals 18 residues. The CDR3 spells CASSPARRGWEGQETQYF. The CDR3 bases are TGTGCCAGCAGCCCCGCCCGCCGTGGCTGGGAGGGGCAAGAGACCCAGTACTTC.

J is TRBJ2-2 and V is TRBV4-1; TRBD2 agrees at 10 bases. With V trimmed by 2 bases and J by 6 bases, 9 bases remained unmatched. From germline, CDR1 is MGHRA and CDR2 YSYEKL. The CDR3 extends over 17 amino acids. CDR3 protein: CASSQYVFLAGAGELFF. DNA of the CDR3: TGCGCCAGCAGCCAATACGTTTTTCTAGCGGGAGCCGGGGAGCTGTTTTTT.

This chain links TRBV27 with TRBJ2-3, with TRBD2 matching over 12 bases. The germline CDR1 and CDR2 sequences are MNHEY and SMNVEV (reference sequence). This CDR3 is 17 amino acids long. Trimming removed 5 bases from V and 4 bases from J; junction bases left unmatched: 10. In nucleotides, the CDR3 is TGTGCCAGCAGTCCGGTGACTAGCGGGAGAGGCGCAGATACGCAGTATTTT. This encodes CASSPVTSGRGADTQYF.

The gene calls are TRBV6-5 and TRBJ2-7; TRBD2 matches at 7 bases. CDR3 length: 15 amino acids. The germline V gene encodes CDR1 MNHEY and CDR2 SVGAGI. V shed 0 bases, J shed 2 bases, and the junction held 4 bases outside the gene matches. CDR3: CASSYSGGGTYEQYF. CDR3 nucleotide sequence: TGTGCCAGCAGTTACTCGGGGGGAGGGACCTACGAGCAGTACTTC.

CDR3: CASLTGDRVTDTQYF. The CDR3 coding sequence is TGTGCCAGCCTGACAGGGGACAGGGTCACAGATACGCAGTATTTT. The chain uses TRBV2 and TRBJ2-3, with TRBD1 identical over 9 bases. The trim removed 8 bases at V and 2 bases at J, leaving 8 bases unmatched. Germline V lookup: CDR1 SNHLY, CDR2 FYNNEI. CDR3 size: 15 residues.

This chain links TRBV29-1 with TRBJ2-1; 12 bases fit TRBD1. CDR3 length: 14 amino acids. J was trimmed by 8 bases and V by 2 bases; bases with no gene match: 4. Germline assignment: CDR1 SQVTM and CDR2 ANQGSEA. This CDR3 is CSVEKGTGGDEQFF. For the CDR3, the DNA is TGCAGCGTTGAAAAGGGGACAGGGGGCGATGAGCAGTTCTTC.

The gene calls are TRBV4-1 and TRBJ2-5; 10 nucleotides align to TRBD1. V shed 3 bases, J shed 1 base, and the junction held 5 bases outside the gene matches. CDR3 length equals 16 residues. Germline CDR1 reads MGHRA; CDR2 reads YSYEKL. CDR3 in amino acids: CASSQAGTGVQETQYF. The CDR3 coding sequence is TGCGCCAGCAGCCAGGCCGGGACAGGGGTCCAAGAGACCCAGTACTTC.

This chain links TRBV5-1 with TRBJ2-1; 9 nucleotides agree with TRBD2. CDR1 SGHRS and CDR2 YFSETQ come from the germline V gene. V shed 1 base, J shed 2 bases, and the junction held 1 base outside the gene matches. There are 15 residues in the CDR3. CDR3 protein: CASSLSGGTYNEQFF. The CDR3 nucleotides are TGCGCCAGCAGCTTGAGCGGGGGGACCTACAATGAGCAGTTCTTC.

This chain links TRBV10-2 with TRBJ2-5; TRBD1 agrees at 7 bases. The germline V gene encodes CDR1 WSHSY and CDR2 SAAADI. The V segment lost 6 bases and the J segment 5 bases; nucleotides outside the gene matches: 6. The CDR3 sequence is 13 residues long. The CDR3 DNA reads TGCGCCAGCAGAGAGGGGGCTCATGAGACCCAGTACTTC. This translates into CASREGAHETQYF.

The chain links TRBV4-3 to TRBJ1-3; no reliable D call. The V end was cut by 0 bases, the J end by 1 base, with 7 bases between. CDR1 is LGHNA and CDR2 is YSLEER in the germline V gene. The CDR3 length is 15 residues. The CDR3 spells CASSQDTGSGNTIYF. The CDR3, as DNA: TGCGCCAGCAGCCAAGATACGGGATCTGGAAACACCATATATTTT.

The rearrangement uses TRBV5-1 and TRBJ2-2; tentatively, D is TRBD2 (7 bases). CDR3 size: 16 residues. V dropped 1 base and J dropped 0 bases, with 10 bases sitting between them. Germline values: CDR1 SGHRS, CDR2 YFSETQ. This CDR3 is CASSLTGGPNTGELFF. The CDR3, as DNA: TGCGCCAGCAGCTTGACGGGGGGCCCGAACACCGGGGAGCTGTTTTTT.

This chain uses TRBV6-4 with TRBJ1-2, with a weak D call TRBD1 (5 bases). Germline V gene sequence: CDR1 MRHNA, CDR2 SNTAGT. V lost 6 bases, J lost 4 bases, and 18 bases lay in between. The CDR3 is made up of 15 amino acids. The CDR3 spells CASSPSQGSSYGYTF. CDR3 in DNA: TGTGCCAGCAGCCCGTCCCAGGGATCGAGCTATGGCTACACCTTC.

The chain links TRBV6-1 to TRBJ2-3; weak D call: TRBD2 (9 bases). Per germline, CDR1 MNHNS and CDR2 SASEGT. V lost 7 bases, J lost 5 bases, and 19 bases lay in between. CDR3 length: 15 amino acids. Here the CDR3 reads CASTSSGGTGDTQYF. The CDR3 DNA follows: TGTGCCAGCACCTCAAGCGGGGGGACAGGAGATACGCAGTATTTT.

The chain recombines TRBV7-9 with TRBJ2-7; 10 bases line up with TRBD1. V gave up 5 bases and J gave up 3 bases; unmatched junction bases: 7. The CDR3 extends over 15 amino acids. Germline values: CDR1 SEHNR, CDR2 FQNEAQ (reference sequence). The CDR3, as DNA: TGTGCCAGCAGCCCGGGGGACAGGGGTAACTACGAGCAGTACTTC. It codes for CASSPGDRGNYEQYF.

The chain combines TRBV7-2 with TRBJ1-5, with 7 bases that match TRBD1. The germline CDR1 and CDR2 sequences are SGHTA and FQGNSA. V dropped 3 bases and J dropped 5; count of bases not matched to a gene: 7. This CDR3 has 15 residues. CDR3 sequence reads: CASSFLRGPDQPQHF. As DNA, the CDR3 is TGTGCCAGCAGCTTTCTAAGGGGGCCAGATCAGCCCCAGCATTTT.

This chain connects TRBV19 to TRBJ1-4; D gene unclear. CDR3 length: 15 amino acids. V lost 0 bases and J 5 bases, leaving 10 bases between the germline ends. Germline V gives CDR1 LNHDA, CDR2 SQIVND (reference sequence). The CDR3 DNA is TGTGCCAGTAGTATAGAACTCCCGACAAATGAAAAACTGTTTTTT. Amino acids: CASSIELPTNEKLFF. Supplemented by reference TRBV19 and TRBJ1-4, the full variable domain reads DGGITQSPKYLFRKEGQNVTLSCEQNLNHDAMYWYRQDPGQGLRLIYYSQIVNDFQKGDIAEGYSVSREKKESFPLTVTSAQKNPTAFYLCASSIELPTNEKLFFGSGTQLSVL.